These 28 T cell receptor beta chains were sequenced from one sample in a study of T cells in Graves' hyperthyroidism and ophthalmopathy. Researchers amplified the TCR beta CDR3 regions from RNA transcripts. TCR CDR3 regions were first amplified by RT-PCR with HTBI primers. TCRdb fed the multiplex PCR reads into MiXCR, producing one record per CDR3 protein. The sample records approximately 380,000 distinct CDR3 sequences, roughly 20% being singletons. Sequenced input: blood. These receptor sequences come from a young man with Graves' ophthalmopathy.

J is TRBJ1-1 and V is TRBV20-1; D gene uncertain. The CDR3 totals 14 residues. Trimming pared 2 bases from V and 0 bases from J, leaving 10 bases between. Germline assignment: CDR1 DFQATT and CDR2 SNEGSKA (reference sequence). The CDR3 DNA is TGCAGTGCTAGACCTGGAGCTGTGAACACTGAAGCTTTCTTT. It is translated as CSARPGAVNTEAFF.

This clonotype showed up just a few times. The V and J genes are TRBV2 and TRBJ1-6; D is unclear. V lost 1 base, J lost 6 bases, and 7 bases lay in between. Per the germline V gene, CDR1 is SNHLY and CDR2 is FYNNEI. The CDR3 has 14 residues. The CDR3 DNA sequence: TGTGCCAGCAGTGAAGAGGACGTTAATTCACCCCTCCACTTT. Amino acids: CASSEEDVNSPLHF.

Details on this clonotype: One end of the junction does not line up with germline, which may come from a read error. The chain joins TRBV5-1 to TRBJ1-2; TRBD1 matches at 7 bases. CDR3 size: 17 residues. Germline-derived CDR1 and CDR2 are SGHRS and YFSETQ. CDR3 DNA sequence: TGTGCCGGCAGCGGTGCCGGGACAGAGGCGCTTAACTATGGCTACACCTTC. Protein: CAGSGAGTEALNYGYTF.

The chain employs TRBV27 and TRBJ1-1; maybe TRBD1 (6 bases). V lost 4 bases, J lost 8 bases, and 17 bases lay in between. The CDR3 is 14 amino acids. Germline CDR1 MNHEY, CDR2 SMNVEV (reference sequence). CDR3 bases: TGTGCCAGCAGTTCCCTGGGGGGGGGGGCAGAAGCTTTCTTT. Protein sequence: CASSSLGGGAEAFF.

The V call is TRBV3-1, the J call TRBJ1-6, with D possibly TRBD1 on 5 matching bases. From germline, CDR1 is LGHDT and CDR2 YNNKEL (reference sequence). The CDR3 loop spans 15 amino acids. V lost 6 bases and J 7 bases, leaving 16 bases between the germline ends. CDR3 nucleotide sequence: TGTGCCAGCAGTTACACCGGACGGGGGAATTCACCCCTCCACTTT. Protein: CASSYTGRGNSPLHF.

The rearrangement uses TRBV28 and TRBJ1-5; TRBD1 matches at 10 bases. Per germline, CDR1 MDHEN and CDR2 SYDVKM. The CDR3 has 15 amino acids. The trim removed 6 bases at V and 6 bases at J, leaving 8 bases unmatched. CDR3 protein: CASRTGQGYVQPQHF. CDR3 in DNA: TGTGCCAGCAGGACGGGACAGGGGTACGTTCAGCCCCAGCATTTT.

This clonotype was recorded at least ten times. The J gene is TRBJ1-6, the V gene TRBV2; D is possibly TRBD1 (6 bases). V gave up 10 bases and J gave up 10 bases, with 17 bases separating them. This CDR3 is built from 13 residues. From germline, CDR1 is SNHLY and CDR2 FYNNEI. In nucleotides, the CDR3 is TGTGCCAACCAGATAGGACAGCAGTCACCCCTCCACTTT. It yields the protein CANQIGQQSPLHF.

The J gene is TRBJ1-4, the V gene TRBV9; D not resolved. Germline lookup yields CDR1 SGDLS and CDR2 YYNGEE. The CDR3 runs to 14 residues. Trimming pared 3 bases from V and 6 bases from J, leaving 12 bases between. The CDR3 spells CASSARIVDEKLFF. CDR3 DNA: TGTGCCAGCAGCGCTAGGATCGTAGATGAAAAACTGTTTTTT.

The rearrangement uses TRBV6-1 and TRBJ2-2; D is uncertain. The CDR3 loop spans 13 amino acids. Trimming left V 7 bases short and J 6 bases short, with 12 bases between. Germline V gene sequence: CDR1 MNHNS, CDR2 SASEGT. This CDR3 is CASTQIYPGELFF. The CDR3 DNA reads TGTGCCAGCACCCAAATTTACCCCGGGGAGCTGTTTTTT.

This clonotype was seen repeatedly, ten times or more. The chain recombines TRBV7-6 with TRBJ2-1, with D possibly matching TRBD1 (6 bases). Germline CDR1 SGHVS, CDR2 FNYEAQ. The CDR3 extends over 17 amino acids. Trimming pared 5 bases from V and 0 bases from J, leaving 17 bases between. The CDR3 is CASSPRSSRGSYNEQFF. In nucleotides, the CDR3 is TGTGCCAGCAGCCCCCGTAGTTCCAGGGGCTCCTACAATGAGCAGTTCTTC.

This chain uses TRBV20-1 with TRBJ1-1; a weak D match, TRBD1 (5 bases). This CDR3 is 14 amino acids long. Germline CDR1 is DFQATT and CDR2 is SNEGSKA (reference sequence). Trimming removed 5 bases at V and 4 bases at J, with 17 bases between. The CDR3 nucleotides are TGCAGTGCTGCCCAACCGGGACTCACCACTGAAGCTTTCTTT. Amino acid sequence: CSAAQPGLTTEAFF.

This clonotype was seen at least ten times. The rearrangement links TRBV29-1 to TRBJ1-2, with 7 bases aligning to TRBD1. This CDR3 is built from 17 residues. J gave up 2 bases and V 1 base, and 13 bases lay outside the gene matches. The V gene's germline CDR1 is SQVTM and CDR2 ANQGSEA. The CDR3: CSVEVFGRDSLNYGYTF. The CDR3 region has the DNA TGCAGCGTTGAAGTCTTCGGCCGGGACAGTCTAAACTATGGCTACACCTTC.

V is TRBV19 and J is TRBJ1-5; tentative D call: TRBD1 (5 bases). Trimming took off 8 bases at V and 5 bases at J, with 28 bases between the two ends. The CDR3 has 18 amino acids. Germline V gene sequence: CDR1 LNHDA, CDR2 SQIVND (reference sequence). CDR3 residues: CASAIKQDTRLGDQPQHF. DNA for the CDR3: TGTGCCAGTGCGATCAAACAGGACACCCGCCTGGGGGATCAGCCCCAGCATTTT.

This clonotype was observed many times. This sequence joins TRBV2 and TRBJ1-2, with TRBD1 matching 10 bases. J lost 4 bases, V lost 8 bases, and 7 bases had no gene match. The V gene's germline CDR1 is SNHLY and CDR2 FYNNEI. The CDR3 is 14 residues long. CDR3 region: CASGETGGIYGYTF. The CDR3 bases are TGTGCCAGCGGGGAGACAGGGGGCATCTATGGCTACACCTTC.

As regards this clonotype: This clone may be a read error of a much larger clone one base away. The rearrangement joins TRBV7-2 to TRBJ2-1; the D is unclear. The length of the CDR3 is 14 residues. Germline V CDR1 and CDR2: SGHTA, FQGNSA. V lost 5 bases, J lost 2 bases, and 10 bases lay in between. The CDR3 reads CASSLDEAYNEQFF. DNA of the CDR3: TGTGCCAGCAGCCTCGACGAAGCCTACAATGAGCAGTTCTTC. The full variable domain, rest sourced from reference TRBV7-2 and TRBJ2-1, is GAGVSQSPSNKVTEKGKDVELRCDPISGHTALYWYRQSLGQGLEFLIYFQGNSAPDKSGLPSDRFSAERTGGSVSTLTIQRTQQEDSAVYLCASSLDEAYNEQFFGPGTRLTVL.

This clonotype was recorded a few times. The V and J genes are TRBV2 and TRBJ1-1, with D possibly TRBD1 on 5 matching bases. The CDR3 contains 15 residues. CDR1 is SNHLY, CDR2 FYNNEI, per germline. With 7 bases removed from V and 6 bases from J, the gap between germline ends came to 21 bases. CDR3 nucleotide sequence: TGTGCCAGCACGGGGGGGGGGGGTGGGTACGCTGAAGCTTTCTTT. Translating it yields CASTGGGGGYAEAFF.

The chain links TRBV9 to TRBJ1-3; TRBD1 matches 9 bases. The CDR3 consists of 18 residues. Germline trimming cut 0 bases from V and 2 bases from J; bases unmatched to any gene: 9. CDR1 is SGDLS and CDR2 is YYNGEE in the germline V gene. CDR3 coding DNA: TGTGCCAGCAGCGTAGTTGGTTGGGGACAGGGAGCTGGAAACACCATATATTTT. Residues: CASSVVGWGQGAGNTIYF.

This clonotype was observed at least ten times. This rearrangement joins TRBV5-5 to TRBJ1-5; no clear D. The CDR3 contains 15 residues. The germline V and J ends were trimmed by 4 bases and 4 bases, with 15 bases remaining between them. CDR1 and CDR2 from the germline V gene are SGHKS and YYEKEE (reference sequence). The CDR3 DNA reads TGTGCCAGCAGCCCCGGGGAAAAGCTAAATCAGCCCCAGCATTTT. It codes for CASSPGEKLNQPQHF.

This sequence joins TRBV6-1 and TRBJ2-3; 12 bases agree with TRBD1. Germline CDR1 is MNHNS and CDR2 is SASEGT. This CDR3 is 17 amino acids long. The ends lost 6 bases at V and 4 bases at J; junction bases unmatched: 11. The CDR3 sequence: CASSYGTGGYGSDTQYF. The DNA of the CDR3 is TGTGCCAGCAGCTATGGGACAGGGGGCTATGGGTCAGATACGCAGTATTTT.

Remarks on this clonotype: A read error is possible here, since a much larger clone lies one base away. The CDR3 nucleotides are TGTGCCACCGCCAGGGACAGGACCGATCAGCCCCAGCATTTT. It translates to CATARDRTDQPQHF. The rearrangement uses TRBV15 and TRBJ1-5; 8 bases line up with TRBD1. Trimming took 8 bases from V and 5 from J; bases not matched to a gene: 8. Germline V gives CDR1 LNHNV, CDR2 YYDKDF (reference sequence). The CDR3 extends over 14 amino acids.

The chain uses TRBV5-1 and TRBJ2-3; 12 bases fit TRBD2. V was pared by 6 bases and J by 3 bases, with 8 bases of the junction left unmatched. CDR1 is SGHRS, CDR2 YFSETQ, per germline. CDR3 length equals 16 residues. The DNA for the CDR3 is TGCGCCAGCACACTCACTAGCGGGGGGCGGACAGATACGCAGTATTTT. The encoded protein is CASTLTSGGRTDTQYF.

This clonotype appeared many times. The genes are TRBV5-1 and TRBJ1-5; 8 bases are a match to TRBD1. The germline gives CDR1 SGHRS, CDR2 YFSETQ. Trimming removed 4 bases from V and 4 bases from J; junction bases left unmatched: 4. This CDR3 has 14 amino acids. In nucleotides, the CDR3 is TGCGCCAGCAGCGCGGGACAGGAGAATCAGCCCCAGCATTTT. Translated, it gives CASSAGQENQPQHF.

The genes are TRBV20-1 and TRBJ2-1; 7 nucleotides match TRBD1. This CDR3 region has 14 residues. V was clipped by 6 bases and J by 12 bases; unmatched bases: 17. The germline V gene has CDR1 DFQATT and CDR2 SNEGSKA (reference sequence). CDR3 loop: CSAHEQGPQSGQFF. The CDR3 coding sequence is TGCAGTGCCCACGAACAGGGGCCTCAAAGTGGGCAGTTCTTC.

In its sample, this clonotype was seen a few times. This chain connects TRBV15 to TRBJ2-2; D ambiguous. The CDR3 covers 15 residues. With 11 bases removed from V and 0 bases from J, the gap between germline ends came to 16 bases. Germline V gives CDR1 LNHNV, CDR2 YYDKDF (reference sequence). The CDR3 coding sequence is TGTGCCTCTCAAGATTCTGTAGCGAACACCGGGGAGCTGTTTTTT. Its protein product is CASQDSVANTGELFF. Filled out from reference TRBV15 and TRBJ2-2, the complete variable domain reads DAMVIQNPRYQVTQFGKPVTLSCSQTLNHNVMYWYQQKSSQAPKLLFHYYDKDFNNEADTPDNFQSRRPNTSFCFLDIRSPGLGDTAMYLCASQDSVANTGELFFGEGSRLTVL.

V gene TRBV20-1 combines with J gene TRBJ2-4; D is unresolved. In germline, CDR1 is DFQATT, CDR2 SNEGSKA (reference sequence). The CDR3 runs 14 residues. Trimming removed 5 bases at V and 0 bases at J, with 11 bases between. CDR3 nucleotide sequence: TGCAGTGCTCCACATACAATAGCCAAAAACATTCAGTACTTC. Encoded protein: CSAPHTIAKNIQYF.

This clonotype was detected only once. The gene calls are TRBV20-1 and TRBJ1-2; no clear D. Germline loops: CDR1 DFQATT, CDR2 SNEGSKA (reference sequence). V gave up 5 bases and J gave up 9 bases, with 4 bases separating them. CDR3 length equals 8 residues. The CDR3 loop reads CSARSYTF. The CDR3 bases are TGCAGTGCTCGTAGCTACACCTTC.

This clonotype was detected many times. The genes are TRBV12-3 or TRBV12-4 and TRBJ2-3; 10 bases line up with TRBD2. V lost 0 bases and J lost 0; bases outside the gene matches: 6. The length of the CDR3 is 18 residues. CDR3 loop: CASSLALLAGSSTDTQYF. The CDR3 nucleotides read TGTGCCAGCAGTTTAGCGCTACTAGCGGGGTCTAGCACAGATACGCAGTATTTT.

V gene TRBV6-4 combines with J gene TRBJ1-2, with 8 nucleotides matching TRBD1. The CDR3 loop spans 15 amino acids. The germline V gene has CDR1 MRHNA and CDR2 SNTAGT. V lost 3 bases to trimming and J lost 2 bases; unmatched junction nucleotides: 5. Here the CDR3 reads CASSDFGQGNYGYTF. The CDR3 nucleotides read TGTGCCAGCAGTGATTTCGGACAGGGAAACTATGGCTACACCTTC.